This T cell receptor beta chain was captured by sequencing in a study of cytomegalovirus exposure and HLA in healthy donors. This clone was seen only once. Its target is not known. Findings of the study overall: A prior analysis recorded that most TCR beta V segments were productive about 87% or about 30% of the time. TCR association rates varied by HLA locus in a later analysis, with DRB1 highest and HLA-C lowest.

Use of 60 Vbeta and 13 Jbeta primers characterized the PCR. TCRdb keeps only in-frame clones here, not all; method: immunoSEQ multiplex PCR. The sample shows more than 130,000 clones, over 70% of them seen only once. The germline CDR1 and CDR2 sequences are MNHNS and SASEGT. This CDR3 region has 20 residues. J lost 0 bases, V lost 2 bases, and 8 bases had no gene match. V gene TRBV6-1 combines with J gene TRBJ2-4; 15 nucleotides line up with TRBD2. The sequence was obtained from a man aged 40-50 years in good health and CMV-seropositive. The sequencing input was PBMCs. CDR3 nucleotides: TGTGCCAGCAGTGAACGGACTAGCGGGAGGGCTGTGAGAGCCAAAAACATTCAGTACTTC. Amino acids: CASSERTSGRAVRAKNIQYF.